One and the same sample provided the 4 T cell receptor beta chains below, sequenced in a study of blood T cell repertoires in COVID-19. Produced via immunoSEQ multiplex PCR; TCRdb's table is partial and in-frame only. The table includes around 140,000 clones, approximately 86% detected once. The material sequenced was peripheral blood. These receptors were taken from a woman aged 70-85 years with COVID-19, enrolled during active disease.

V and J are TRBV28 and TRBJ2-5; 13 positions agree with TRBD2. CDR3 length equals 16 residues. Germline CDR1 MDHEN, CDR2 SYDVKM. Unmatched junction bases numbered 10, after V lost 6 bases and J lost 6 bases. The CDR3 loop reads CASRPGLAGAGKTQYF. CDR3 DNA sequence: TGTGCCAGCAGGCCAGGACTAGCGGGGGCCGGGAAGACCCAGTACTTC.

This rearrangement joins TRBV2 to TRBJ1-5, with a possible D match to TRBD1 (6 bases). The V gene's germline CDR1 is SNHLY and CDR2 FYNNEI. This CDR3 is 14 amino acids long. Trimming removed 0 bases at V and 7 bases at J, with 10 bases between. The CDR3: CASSEAAGGQPQHF. The CDR3 nucleotides are TGTGCCAGCAGTGAAGCGGCGGGGGGCCAGCCCCAGCATTTT.

The V call is TRBV28, the J call TRBJ2-1; 9 nucleotides agree with TRBD1. V lost 4 bases and J lost 6; bases outside the gene matches: 16. Germline-derived CDR1 and CDR2 are MDHEN and SYDVKM. This CDR3 region has 18 residues. Here the CDR3 reads CASSSNLLGQGRSNEQFF. CDR3 bases: TGTGCCAGCAGTTCGAACCTATTGGGACAGGGTCGTAGCAATGAGCAGTTCTTC.

This chain connects TRBV9 to TRBJ2-2; D not certain. CDR1 is SGDLS, CDR2 YYNGEE, per germline. Trimming removed 4 bases from V and 0 bases from J, with 13 bases in between. This CDR3 is built from 16 residues. DNA for the CDR3: TGTGCCAGCAGCACAACAGCTTTTGCGAACACCGGGGAGCTGTTTTTT. Protein product: CASSTTAFANTGELFF.